These 18 T cell receptor beta chains share one sample of origin, sequenced in a study of cytomegalovirus exposure and HLA in healthy donors. PCR involved 60 Vbeta and 13 Jbeta primers. Method: immunoSEQ multiplex PCR; TCRdb's copy keeps in-frame clones and lacks some. The repertoire has approximately 140,000 clones, about 80% of them found once; the top ten carry about 3.9%. Sequenced material: PBMCs. The receptors originated from a man aged 35-49 years in good health and CMV-seropositive.

This chain uses TRBV5-1 with TRBJ2-1; the D is unclear. V gave up 0 bases and J gave up 6 bases, with 7 bases separating them. CDR1 and CDR2 (germline): SGHRS, YFSETQ. This CDR3 has 13 residues. CDR3 loop: CASSLGLPNEQFF. The CDR3 coding sequence is TGCGCCAGCAGCTTGGGACTTCCCAATGAGCAGTTCTTC.

A few counts support this clone. This sequence joins TRBV7-2 and TRBJ2-5; 8 bases are shared with TRBD2. The germline V gene has CDR1 SGHTA and CDR2 FQGNSA. This CDR3 comprises 16 residues. Trimming at V came to 5 bases and at J to 10 bases, leaving 18 bases not matched to a gene. CDR3 coding DNA: TGTGCCAGCAGCACCTTCGGGGGGGCCTCGGGGGTCGGCCAGTACTTC. Protein product: CASSTFGGASGVGQYF.

The chain recombines TRBV7-2 with TRBJ1-1, with TRBD1 matching over 9 bases. Per the germline V gene, CDR1 is SGHTA and CDR2 is FQGNSA. The CDR3 is 15 residues long. J was trimmed by 3 bases and V by 5 bases; bases with no gene match: 7. The CDR3 sequence: CASSPKGTGHTEAFF. The CDR3 region has the DNA TGTGCCAGCAGCCCAAAGGGGACAGGGCACACTGAAGCTTTCTTT.

The chain recombines TRBV4-1 with TRBJ1-1, with no clear D. The V and J ends lost 6 bases and 8 bases respectively, with 16 bases between them. CDR3 length equals 13 residues. Germline loops: CDR1 MGHRA, CDR2 YSYEKL. CDR3 region: CASREKTGGEAFF. CDR3 nucleotide sequence: TGCGCCAGCAGAGAAAAGACTGGAGGAGAAGCTTTCTTT.

The table lists this clone with a few counts. One junction end disagrees with the germline gene, perhaps due to a read error. V gene TRBV7-9 combines with J gene TRBJ1-2, with a weak D call TRBD1 (5 bases). Germline CDR1 SEHNR, CDR2 FQNEAQ (reference sequence). The CDR3 covers 16 residues. The CDR3 is CSSSPPHTGEYYGYTF. The CDR3, as DNA: TGTTCCAGCAGCCCGCCCCATACAGGCGAGTACTATGGCTACACCTTC.

This clone was observed a handful of times. The chain joins TRBV5-4 to TRBJ2-7, with TRBD2 identical over 7 bases. Germline V gene lookup returns CDR1 SGHNT and CDR2 YYREEE (reference sequence). J was trimmed by 2 bases and V by 4 bases; bases with no gene match: 6. The CDR3 is 14 amino acids. The CDR3 sequence: CASSQRTRPYEQYF. The CDR3 DNA is TGTGCCAGCAGCCAACGGACTAGACCCTACGAGCAGTACTTC. Full variable domain (rest looked up from reference TRBV5-4 and TRBJ2-7): ETGVTQSPTHLIKTRGQQVTLRCSSQSGHNTVSWYQQALGQGPQFIFQYYREEENGRGNFPPRFSGLQFPNYSSELNVNALELDDSALYLCASSQRTRPYEQYFGPGTRLTVT.

This chain connects TRBV4-1 to TRBJ1-5, with D uncertain. V lost 0 bases and J 4 bases, leaving 13 bases between the germline ends. Germline CDR1 reads MGHRA; CDR2 reads YSYEKL. There are 16 residues in the CDR3. CDR3 in amino acids: CASSQDIRGGNQPQHF. CDR3 in DNA: TGCGCCAGCAGCCAAGATATTCGGGGAGGTAATCAGCCCCAGCATTTT.

CDR3 region: CASSNYRVGNTIYF. The CDR3 DNA reads TGTGCCAGCAGCAACTACAGGGTTGGAAACACCATATATTTT. V gene TRBV11-2 combines with J gene TRBJ1-3, with a possible D match to TRBD1 (6 bases). The CDR3 runs 14 residues. V lost 5 bases, J lost 3 bases, and 11 bases lay in between. Germline V gene lookup returns CDR1 SGHAT and CDR2 FQNNGV.

The gene calls are TRBV5-1 and TRBJ2-3, with 13 bases identical to TRBD2. V trimming: 7 bases; J trimming: 6 bases; junction bases outside the gene matches: 5. Per germline, CDR1 SGHRS and CDR2 YFSETQ. This CDR3 region has 14 residues. The CDR3 loop is CASGLAGVYDTQYF. The CDR3 bases are TGCGCCAGCGGACTAGCGGGAGTGTATGATACGCAGTATTTT.

V usage is TRBV5-6 and J usage is TRBJ2-7; 7 bases map to TRBD1. The J segment lost 3 bases and the V segment lost 8 bases, leaving 8 bases of the junction unmatched. From germline, CDR1 is SGHDT and CDR2 YYEEEE. CDR3 size: 13 residues. The CDR3 reads CASQGVNDYEQYF. The CDR3, as DNA: TGTGCCAGTCAGGGGGTGAACGACTACGAGCAGTACTTC.

The gene calls are TRBV10-3 and TRBJ2-7, with 11 bases aligning to TRBD1. This CDR3 comprises 15 residues. CDR1 and CDR2 from the germline V gene are ENHRY and SYGVKD. Germline trimming cut 4 bases from V and 1 base from J; bases unmatched to any gene: 3. The CDR3 here is CAISGGQGGSYEQYF. CDR3 in DNA: TGTGCCATCAGTGGGGGACAGGGGGGTTCCTACGAGCAGTACTTC.

The V gene is TRBV10-3, the J gene TRBJ2-1, with 14 bases identical to TRBD2. The CDR3 contains 18 residues. The V segment lost 3 bases and the J segment 2 bases; nucleotides outside the gene matches: 6. Germline lookup yields CDR1 ENHRY and CDR2 SYGVKD. The CDR3 DNA reads as TGTGCCATCAGTGACCCGGGACTAGCGGGGGATCCCTACAATGAGCAGTTCTTC. Its protein product is CAISDPGLAGDPYNEQFF.

About this clone: Relative to the germline gene, one junction end is altered; a read error may explain this. This rearrangement joins TRBV18 to TRBJ1-4; D remains ambiguous. Germline loops: CDR1 KGHSH, CDR2 LQKENI. The CDR3 runs to 16 residues. The CDR3 spells CASSLLSGTINEKLFF. CDR3 nucleotides: TGTGCCAGCTCACTACTTTCGGGTACTATCAACGAAAAGCTGTTTTTT.

This rearrangement joins TRBV29-1 to TRBJ1-1, with 8 nucleotides matching TRBD1. The CDR3 is made up of 16 amino acids. V gave up 1 base and J gave up 5 bases; unmatched junction bases: 12. The germline gives CDR1 SQVTM, CDR2 ANQGSEA. The CDR3 DNA reads as TGCAGCGTTGAAGGCTTTCGGACAGGGATAGTGACTGAAGCTTTCTTT. Translation: CSVEGFRTGIVTEAFF.

This chain connects TRBV15 to TRBJ2-7, with 7 bases that match TRBD2. Germline trimming cut 0 bases from V and 1 base from J; bases unmatched to any gene: 3. The length of the CDR3 is 15 residues. The germline CDR1 and CDR2 sequences are LNHNV and YYDKDF (reference sequence). CDR3 protein: CATSREGEGSYEQYF. CDR3 sequence (DNA): TGTGCCACCAGCAGAGAGGGGGAGGGGTCCTACGAGCAGTACTTC. Full variable domain (missing parts from reference TRBV15 and TRBJ2-7): DAMVIQNPRYQVTQFGKPVTLSCSQTLNHNVMYWYQQKSSQAPKLLFHYYDKDFNNEADTPDNFQSRRPNTSFCFLDIRSPGLGDTAMYLCATSREGEGSYEQYFGPGTRLTVT.

This chain uses TRBV19 with TRBJ2-1; 9 nucleotides line up with TRBD1. The germline V gene encodes CDR1 LNHDA and CDR2 SQIVND (reference sequence). With 5 bases clipped from V and 12 bases from J, the junction kept 8 bases outside the gene matches. The CDR3 is made up of 13 amino acids. The CDR3 spells CASSPNSGQGQFF. The CDR3, as DNA: TGTGCCAGTAGTCCGAATTCGGGACAGGGGCAGTTCTTC.

This chain links TRBV7-6 with TRBJ1-2; maybe TRBD1 (6 bases). Germline V CDR1 and CDR2: SGHVS, FNYEAQ. Trimming shortened V by 3 bases and J by 10 bases, and 15 bases separated the two germline ends. The CDR3 covers 13 residues. CDR3 nucleotide sequence: TGTGCCAGCAGCTTGAGGCAGGGGCGCTCCTACACCTTC. This gives the protein CASSLRQGRSYTF.

Only a few counts were recorded for this clone. This chain uses TRBV7-3 with TRBJ2-3, with 8 bases fitting TRBD2. The CDR3 has 15 amino acids. The junction had 2 bases not matched to a gene; V was cut back by 3 bases and J by 0 bases. The germline gives CDR1 SGHTA, CDR2 FQGTGA. The CDR3, as DNA: TGTGCCAGCAGCTTTGCGGGAGGAAGCACAGATACGCAGTATTTT. As protein: CASSFAGGSTDTQYF.